One and the same sample provided the 8 T cell receptor beta chains below, sequenced in a study of T cell clonality in common variable immunodeficiency (dated by TCRdb to 2014 to 2015). Library creation used the immunoSEQ multiplex PCR assay. The immuneACCESS repertoire file appears here via TCRdb, limited to in-frame rearrangements. These files lack a portion of the clones; in checked studies, under half of the deficit traces to unresolved V genes, and the cause of the others is not known. Here the sample lists tens of thousands of clones, none seen once only. Clones ranked in the top ten supply 0.65% to 0.8% of the sample. The sequenced material came from peripheral blood mononuclear cells. Receptor source: a person aged 18 to 75 in good health.

This clone was seen ten or more times. Incomplete CDR3 DNA: TGTGCCAGCGGTGACAGCCCCTTTCGGCCC. Translating gives CASGDSPFRP. The complete CDR3 sequence is CASGDSPFRPQHF. This chain joins TRBV6-2 or TRBV6-3 and TRBJ1-5; possible D gene TRBD1, 5 bases. The read is 3 residues too short to cover the CDR3 end, so that end is filled in from the germline J gene. Deletions cut 8 bases from V and 9 bases from J, with 17 bases between. Looked up from germline, CDR1 is MNHEY and CDR2 is SVGEGT. This CDR3 has 13 residues.

At least ten counts were recorded for this clone. The sequence runs out 3 residues before the end of the CDR3; the remainder is reconstructed from the germline J gene. This chain uses TRBV29-1 with TRBJ2-2; possible D gene TRBD1, 5 bases. V was trimmed by 8 bases and J by 7 bases, leaving 14 bases between them. The germline V gene has CDR1 SQVTM and CDR2 ANQGSEA. The CDR3 is 12 residues long. The chain's CDR3 is CSLLRVDGELFF. The covered CDR3 bases are TGCAGCTTACTCAGGGTCGACGGGGAG.

This clone was detected many times. The CDR3 end is not reached by the read, which stops 3 residues before it; the germline J gene fills it in. The V gene is TRBV2, the J gene TRBJ1-1; D is unclear. CDR3 length equals 19 residues. Trimming cost V 0 bases and J 0 bases, with 20 bases left between them. Germline V lookup: CDR1 SNHLY, CDR2 FYNNEI. CDR3 protein: CASSEAGGFLGQLNTEAFF. CDR3 DNA (partial): TGTGCCAGCAGTGAAGCCGGCGGCTTTTTAGGCCAACTGAACACTGAA.

This clone was seen repeatedly, ten times or more. CDR3 amino acids: CSAKSSGTDTQYF. CDR3 DNA, as far as it was read: TGCAGTGCTAAGTCTTCCGGGACAGATACG. V gene TRBV20-1 combines with J gene TRBJ2-3; the D is unclear. The observed sequence ends 3 residues before the CDR3 terminus, with the missing tail filled in from the germline J gene. Germline V CDR1 and CDR2: DFQATT, SNEGSKA (reference sequence). The CDR3 spans 13 residues. Trimming stripped 4 bases from V and 3 bases from J, with 11 bases between.

This clone was detected ten times or more. The read halts 3 residues ahead of the CDR3 end, with the missing end drawn from the germline J gene. This sequence joins TRBV18 and TRBJ1-5, with a tentative D call TRBD1 (5 bases). Trimming cost V 4 bases and J 7 bases, with 17 bases left between them. Germline assignment: CDR1 KGHSH and CDR2 LQKENI. The CDR3 loop spans 15 amino acids. The DNA read from the CDR3 is TGTGCCAGCTCACAGGGAGGGCAGGGTGGACAGCCC. Amino acids: CASSQGGQGGQP. The entire CDR3 protein is CASSQGGQGGQPQHF.

This clone was observed at least ten times. The CDR3 extends 3 residues past the end of the read, so its final part is completed from the germline J gene. This chain joins TRBV2 and TRBJ2-3; 10 bases match TRBD1. CDR3 length: 15 residues. The ends lost 8 bases at V and 0 bases at J; junction bases unmatched: 5. Germline CDR1 is SNHLY and CDR2 is FYNNEI. The part of the CDR3 DNA that was read is TGTGCCAGCGGATGGGACAGGGGAAGCACAGATACG. Protein product: CASGWDRGSTDT. The entire CDR3 is CASGWDRGSTDTQYF.

This clone was counted ten times or more. From the germline J gene comes the end of the CDR3, since the read stops 3 residues before it. J is TRBJ2-3 and V is TRBV2; 7 bases map to TRBD2. This CDR3 region has 18 residues. Germline assignment: CDR1 SNHLY and CDR2 FYNNEI. The V gene end was trimmed by 3 bases and the J gene end by 0 bases; junction bases not matched to a gene: 12. CDR3 amino acids: CASSERSLAGVSTDTQYF. The CDR3 DNA, read in part, is TGTGCCAGCAGTGAGAGGTCCCTGGCGGGAGTTAGCACAGATACG. Filled out from reference TRBV2 and TRBJ2-3, the complete variable domain reads EPEVTQTPSHQVTQMGQEVILRCVPISNHLYFYWYRQILGQKVEFLVSFYNNEISEKSEIFDDQFSVERPDGSNFTLKIRSTKLEDSAMYFCASSERSLAGVSTDTQYFGPGTRLTVL.

This clone has a count of ten or more. The read finishes 3 residues shy of the CDR3 end, and the germline J gene is used to complete it. The chain carries TRBV5-1 and TRBJ2-5; D call uncertain. V was shortened by 4 bases and J by 0 bases, with 4 bases between the two germline ends. This CDR3 is 12 amino acids long. Germline values: CDR1 SGHRS, CDR2 YFSETQ. CDR3 amino acids: CASSQNQETQYF. The part of the CDR3 DNA that was read is TGCGCCAGCAGCCAGAACCAAGAGACC.